Listed below are T cell receptor beta chains from one sample, sequenced in a study of T cell repertoires in cytomegalovirus infection. In TCRdb, the reads were re-called with MiXCR into one record per CDR3 protein. The sample consists of around 490,000 distinct CDR3 sequences, approximately 25% of them appearing once. Specimen: PBMCs. The receptor source for this set is a human donor in good health (CMV status not recorded). Some clones in this sample may be carry-over from other donors' samples. The CDR3 runs from the conserved cysteine through the conserved F or W. A D gene is named only where the DNA matches it firmly. Clone size, where shown, is once, few, many, or a class for clones that have expanded.

cdr3_aa cdr3_nt j_call d_call clone_size v_call
CASRRLAGSTDTQYF TGTGCCAGCAGACGACTAGCGGGAAGCACAGATACGCAGTATTTT TRBJ2-3 TRBD2 NA TRBV6-5
CASSAGQAQIGDEQFF TGTGCCAGCAGCGCGGGTCAAGCCCAAATAGGGGATGAGCAGTTCTTC TRBJ2-1 NA NA TRBV7-3
CASSPKMERELTDTQYF TGTGCCAGCAGCCCGAAGATGGAGCGGGAGTTGACAGATACGCAGTATTTT TRBJ2-3 TRBD2 few TRBV7-9
CASRLTILTDTQYF TGTGCCAGCAGGTTAACTATTCTCACAGATACGCAGTATTTT TRBJ2-3 NA many TRBV7-2
CATQWNPGYYGYTF TGTGCAACCCAGTGGAACCCAGGATACTATGGCTACACCTTC TRBJ1-2 NA few TRBV28
CASKGLAGSPPYNEQFF TGTGCCAGCAAGGGGCTAGCGGGATCTCCGCCCTACAATGAGCAGTTCTTC TRBJ2-1 TRBD2 NA TRBV2
CSATPKRGQLTEAFF TGCAGTGCTACCCCAAAAAGAGGACAGTTGACTGAAGCTTTCTTT TRBJ1-1 NA once TRBV20-1
CASSLEGSRRTEAFF TGTGCCAGCAGCTTGGAGGGCAGCAGAAGGACTGAAGCTTTCTTT TRBJ1-1 NA few TRBV5-4
CASSAIVSTDTQYF TGTGCCAGCAGCGCCATTGTTAGCACAGATACGCAGTATTTT TRBJ2-3 NA NA TRBV5-4
CASSYRRNSNQPQHF TGTGCCAGCAGTTACAGGAGGAATAGCAATCAGCCCCAGCATTTT TRBJ1-5 NA NA TRBV2
CASSLEGGSGTQYF TGTGCCAGCAGCTTAGAGGGCGGATCGGGGACCCAGTACTTC TRBJ2-5 NA many TRBV7-2
CASSLVMDGDGELFF TGTGCCAGCAGCTTAGTGATGGACGGGGACGGGGAGCTGTTTTTT TRBJ2-2 NA NA TRBV7-9
CASSYSRTSGNEQFF TGTGCCAGCAGTTACTCTCGGACTAGCGGGAATGAGCAGTTCTTC TRBJ2-1 TRBD2 NA TRBV6-5
CASSQGASGSHDEQFF TGCGCCAGCAGCCAAGGGGCTAGCGGGAGTCACGATGAGCAGTTCTTC TRBJ2-1 TRBD2 NA TRBV4-1
CASSLGGQLYGAFF TGTGCCAGCAGTTTGGGAGGACAGCTGTATGGGGCTTTCTTT TRBJ1-1 NA NA TRBV28
CASSLGGQTYEQYF TGTGCCAGCAGCTTAGGGGGACAGACCTACGAGCAGTACTTC TRBJ2-7 TRBD1 many TRBV7-2
CSATLRLAGSTDTQYF TGCAGTGCCACGCTCCGACTAGCGGGTAGCACAGATACGCAGTATTTT TRBJ2-3 TRBD2 NA TRBV20-1
CASSPGTSGRARETQYF TGCGCCAGCAGTCCCGGGACTAGCGGGAGGGCCAGGGAGACCCAGTACTTC TRBJ2-5 TRBD2 few TRBV10-2
CASSLVAIHSPLHF TGTGCCAGCAGCTTGGTTGCCATACATTCACCCCTCCACTTT TRBJ1-6 NA NA TRBV5-5
CAINRGDTEAFF TGTGCCATCAACAGGGGGGACACTGAAGCTTTCTTT TRBJ1-1 TRBD1 NA TRBV28
CASTKQGADNEQFF TGCGCCAGCACCAAACAGGGGGCCGACAATGAGCAGTTCTTC TRBJ2-1 TRBD1 NA TRBV5-1
CASSSRQGVGGELFF TGTGCCAGCAGCTCCCGACAGGGGGTTGGCGGGGAGCTGTTTTTT TRBJ2-2 TRBD1 NA TRBV4-2
CASSRPVRREGPYNEQFF TGTGCCAGCAGTCGACCCGTTCGGCGGGAGGGCCCTTACAATGAGCAGTTCTTC TRBJ2-1 TRBD2 few TRBV6-2/TRBV6-3
CASSYLRGTGLEKGNGYTF TGTGCCAGCAGCTACCTGCGAGGGACGGGACTCGAAAAAGGGAATGGCTACACCTTC TRBJ1-2 NA NA TRBV7-2
CASSLGDRGRNSGNTIYF TGTGCCAGCAGCTTAGGGGACAGGGGGAGAAACTCTGGAAACACCATATATTTT TRBJ1-3 TRBD1 NA TRBV11-3
CASSLAGQGSKGYTF TGTGCCAGCAGTTTAGCGGGGCAGGGGTCGAAAGGCTACACCTTC TRBJ1-2 NA NA TRBV12-3/TRBV12-4
CASSQWTGNYNEQFF TGCGCCAGCAGCCAATGGACAGGGAACTACAATGAGCAGTTCTTC TRBJ2-1 TRBD1 NA TRBV4-3
CASSFSFAVRNDEQFF TGTGCCAGCAGCTTCTCTTTTGCTGTCCGAAACGATGAGCAGTTCTTC TRBJ2-1 NA few TRBV7-6
CSVIGDPSTDTQYF TGCAGTGTCATAGGGGATCCTAGCACAGATACGCAGTATTTT TRBJ2-3 NA few TRBV20-1
CASSQEGRGNTEAFF TGCGCCAGCAGCCAAGAAGGCAGGGGGAACACTGAAGCTTTCTTT TRBJ1-1 NA NA TRBV4-3
CASSNPSTEAFF TGTGCCAGTAGTAACCCCAGCACTGAAGCTTTCTTT TRBJ1-1 NA few TRBV19
CATSRAGNPQYF TGTGCCACCAGCAGAGCTGGGAACCCCCAGTACTTC TRBJ2-5 NA few TRBV15
CASRVRGLNNSPLHF TGTGCCAGCAGGGTGAGAGGACTGAATAATTCACCCCTCCACTTT TRBJ1-6 NA NA TRBV12-3/TRBV12-4
CASSTPPGQGGVANEKLFF TGTGCCAGCAGCACCCCGCCGGGACAGGGGGGGGTGGCTAATGAAAAACTGTTTTTT TRBJ1-4 TRBD1 many TRBV7-2
CASSTLQGTNYGYTF TGTGCCAGCAGCACACTACAGGGAACCAACTATGGCTACACCTTC TRBJ1-2 NA many TRBV7-9
CASAPFGSREKLFF TGTGCTAGTGCCCCCTTTGGATCTCGGGAAAAACTGTTTTTT TRBJ1-4 NA few TRBV12-5
CASTFGGGTYEQYF TGTGCCAGCACCTTTGGCGGGGGAACCTACGAGCAGTACTTC TRBJ2-7 TRBD2 NA TRBV28
CASKGTGEETQYF TGTGCCAGTAAAGGTACAGGGGAAGAGACCCAGTACTTC TRBJ2-5 TRBD1 once TRBV19
CSARDIGISYEQYF TGCAGTGCTAGAGATATAGGGATTTCCTACGAGCAGTACTTC TRBJ2-7 NA few TRBV20-1
CASSTGAVEKLFF TGTGCCAGCAGCACCGGGGCCGTAGAAAAACTGTTTTTT TRBJ1-4 NA few TRBV5-3
CASSPHEGGKGGYTF TGTGCCAGCAGTCCCCACGAGGGGGGAAAGGGTGGCTACACCTTC TRBJ1-2 NA NA TRBV28
CASSEALGQPQHF TGTGCCAGCAGCGAAGCGTTAGGTCAGCCCCAGCATTTT TRBJ1-5 NA many TRBV7-2
CASSYRTDTEAFF TGCGCCAGCAGCTACAGGACGGACACTGAAGCTTTCTTT TRBJ1-1 NA NA TRBV5-1
CASSGTPPEPQHF TGTGCCAGCTCAGGGACCCCGCCGGAGCCCCAGCATTTT TRBJ1-5 NA NA TRBV18
CASSVSGSNEQFF TGCGCCAGCAGCGTTAGCGGGAGCAATGAGCAGTTCTTC TRBJ2-1 TRBD2 NA TRBV5-1
CASSFRVSQPQHF TGTGCCAGCAGTTTTAGGGTGTCTCAGCCCCAGCATTTT TRBJ1-5 NA NA TRBV28
CASSLTPVGTDTQYF TGCGCCAGCAGCTTGACCCCGGTCGGCACAGATACGCAGTATTTT TRBJ2-3 NA once TRBV5-1
CASSRDRAMGDTQYF TGTGCCAGCAGCCGGGACAGGGCGATGGGAGATACGCAGTATTTT TRBJ2-3 TRBD1 few TRBV7-2
CASSLGYLSYEQYF TGTGCCAGCAGCCTCGGGTATTTGTCCTACGAGCAGTACTTC TRBJ2-7 NA many TRBV7-6
CASKSPRGRTDNEQFF TGTGCCAGCAAATCTCCGCGGGGGAGGACAGACAATGAGCAGTTCTTC TRBJ2-1 NA few TRBV6-2/TRBV6-3
CSAREETGLAGGWYTDTQYF TGCAGTGCTAGAGAGGAGACGGGACTAGCGGGAGGTTGGTACACAGATACGCAGTATTTT TRBJ2-3 TRBD2 NA TRBV20-1
CASSNRVVGYTF TGTGCCAGCAGCAACAGGGTTGTTGGCTACACCTTC TRBJ1-2 NA few TRBV7-9
CASSQGVPNEQFF TGCGCCAGCAGCCAAGGGGTTCCTAATGAGCAGTTCTTC TRBJ2-1 NA NA TRBV4-1
CASSPQSRAEAFF TGTGCCAGCAGTCCACAGTCCAGGGCTGAAGCTTTCTTT TRBJ1-1 NA few TRBV12-3/TRBV12-4
CSARAIRAGYNEQFF TGCAGTGCTAGAGCCATACGGGCGGGCTACAATGAGCAGTTCTTC TRBJ2-1 NA few TRBV20-1